Reported below is one T cell receptor beta chain. No antigen is known for it. The data are from a study of cytomegalovirus exposure and HLA in healthy donors. Study-wide results and caveats: Altogether, around 160 TCR beta chains were recorded as cytomegalovirus-associated. A cluster of highly shared sequence variants was likely a sequencing artifact.

The CDR3 consists of 15 residues. V was shortened by 4 bases and J by 1 base, with 13 bases between the two germline ends. Germline loops: CDR1 SGHVS, CDR2 FQNEAQ. PCR employed 60 Vbeta and 13 Jbeta primers. Sequenced by immunoSEQ multiplex PCR; TCRdb stores in-frame clones only, minus some. The sample yields over 200,000 clones, about four fifths seen once. The clonotype originates from a man between 40 and 49 years old in good health and CMV-seropositive. Specimen: PBMCs. The V gene is TRBV7-8, the J gene TRBJ1-1; a weak D match, TRBD1 (6 bases). The CDR3 DNA reads TGTGCCAGCAGCTCCAACAGGGCAAAGAACACTGAAGCTTTCTTT. Amino acid sequence: CASSSNRAKNTEAFF.